The 20 T cell receptor beta chains reported below all come from one sample, sequenced in a study of beta chain features in type 1 diabetes. Findings and caveats of the study: Type 1 diabetes patients had TCRB CDR3s that were shorter (moderately but significantly so) in all four CD4+ subsets.

These receptors' antigens are unknown. The investigators reverse transcribed all of the isolated RNA, so they sequenced expressed TCRB transcripts. The data were produced by immunoSEQ multiplex PCR, yet TCRdb's version contains in-frame clones alone and is incomplete. Of 150,000 to 200,000 clones in the sample, 7.8% were seen once. Sequencing used central memory CD4+ T cells from blood. The receptors come from a woman aged 40 to 55 with type 1 diabetes.

The sample holds many counts of this clone. The chain recombines TRBV5-6 with TRBJ2-5; possibly TRBD2 for D (5 bases). The CDR3 consists of 15 residues. Trimming shortened V by 3 bases and J by 1 base, and 13 bases separated the two germline ends. Germline V lookup: CDR1 SGHDT, CDR2 YYEEEE. Here the CDR3 DNA reads TGTGCCAGCAGCTCCCCCTGGAGCGGCCAAGAGACCCAGTACTTC. This encodes CASSSPWSGQETQYF.

This clone was recorded a few times. The V call is TRBV4-3, the J call TRBJ2-3; D unresolved. CDR1 and CDR2 (germline): LGHNA, YSLEER. CDR3 length equals 14 residues. The V and J ends lost 1 base and 4 bases respectively, with 9 bases between them. As DNA, the CDR3 is TGCGCCAGCAGCCAAGCGGTCGCGGCAGATACGCAGTATTTT. Its protein product is CASSQAVAADTQYF.

This clone has ten or more counts. This rearrangement joins TRBV27 to TRBJ2-6; D remains ambiguous. V shed 2 bases and J shed 4 bases, with 12 bases lying between them. The length of the CDR3 is 16 residues. Germline CDR1 MNHEY, CDR2 SMNVEV (reference sequence). The CDR3 nucleotides read TGTGCCAGCAGTTTAGAGTCTCTCTCCGGGGCCAACGTCCTGACTTTC. Residues: CASSLESLSGANVLTF.

In its sample, this clone was seen once. The chain is built from TRBV7-8 and TRBJ2-7; D may be TRBD2 (5 bases). The CDR3 is 13 amino acids. Trimming shortened V by 2 bases and J by 7 bases, and 12 bases separated the two germline ends. Germline-derived CDR1 and CDR2 are SGHVS and FQNEAQ. CDR3 DNA: TGTGCCAGCAGCTTAATGGAGGAGTCGGAGCAGTACTTC. Protein: CASSLMEESEQYF.

V gene TRBV5-4 combines with J gene TRBJ2-5, with a tentative D call TRBD2 (6 bases). The tail of the sequence fits TRBJ2-7 better, so the J call may be wrong. Germline CDR1 and CDR2: SGHNT and YYREEE (reference sequence). The CDR3 totals 12 residues. CDR3 sequence: CASSRGEDEQYF. The CDR3 nucleotides are TGTGCCAGCAGCCGAGGGGAGGACGAGCAGTACTTC.

This chain joins TRBV5-6 and TRBJ2-3; D unresolved. V lost 1 base and J 8 bases, leaving 5 bases between the germline ends. Per germline, CDR1 SGHDT and CDR2 YYEEEE. The CDR3 runs 11 residues. CDR3 in amino acids: CASSLRVTQYF. The CDR3 DNA reads as TGTGCCAGCAGCTTGCGCGTTACGCAGTATTTT.

The table lists this clone with a few counts. This sequence joins TRBV4-3 and TRBJ2-5; D may be TRBD2 (6 bases). Trimming took off 3 bases at V and 2 bases at J, with 13 bases between the two ends. This CDR3 has 15 residues. The germline V gene has CDR1 LGHNA and CDR2 YSLEER. The CDR3 coding sequence is TGCGCCAGCAGCCAGAATGTAGCGGAGCAAGAGACCCAGTACTTC. It translates to CASSQNVAEQETQYF.

A few counts support this clone. V is TRBV6-1 and J is TRBJ1-5; D unclear. The germline V gene has CDR1 MNHNS and CDR2 SASEGT. This CDR3 has 14 amino acids. V was shortened by 7 bases and J by 5 bases, with 15 bases between the two germline ends. Here the CDR3 reads CASILEAVDQPQHF. In nucleotides, the CDR3 is TGTGCCAGCATCCTGGAGGCCGTAGATCAGCCCCAGCATTTT.

The chain carries TRBV28 and TRBJ1-4; tentative D call: TRBD1 (6 bases). This CDR3 is 14 amino acids long. Germline-derived CDR1 and CDR2 are MDHEN and SYDVKM. The V and J ends lost 7 bases and 3 bases respectively, with 12 bases between them. The CDR3 DNA reads as TGTGCCAGCATCCCGGGGGGCGCTAATGAAAAACTGTTTTTT. It translates to CASIPGGANEKLFF.

This clone was observed a handful of times. The chain uses TRBV5-1 and TRBJ2-5; 8 positions match TRBD1. This CDR3 has 15 amino acids. In germline, CDR1 is SGHRS, CDR2 YFSETQ. J lost 2 bases, V lost 4 bases, and 7 bases had no gene match. CDR3 nucleotide sequence: TGCGCCAGCAGCCCGGGACAGGTCGGACAAGAGACCCAGTACTTC. It translates to CASSPGQVGQETQYF.

The sample holds a few counts of this clone. The rearrangement joins TRBV5-4 to TRBJ2-5, with TRBD1 matching 10 bases. Germline lookup yields CDR1 SGHNT and CDR2 YYREEE (reference sequence). This CDR3 has 15 residues. The junction had 5 bases not matched to a gene; V was cut back by 1 base and J by 5 bases. The chain's CDR3 is CASSLRTGGKETQYF. In nucleotides, the CDR3 is TGTGCCAGCAGCTTGAGGACAGGGGGAAAGGAGACCCAGTACTTC.

A few counts support this clone. This chain connects TRBV29-1 to TRBJ2-3, with D hard to call. Germline assignment: CDR1 SQVTM and CDR2 ANQGSEA. The CDR3 totals 14 residues. CDR3 coding DNA: TGCGGTGTTGCTAACAGAACAAACACAGATACGCAGTATTTT. As protein: CGVANRTNTDTQYF.

The chain carries TRBV28 and TRBJ1-2; 7 bases match TRBD1. The CDR3 is 14 residues long. Germline CDR1 is MDHEN and CDR2 is SYDVKM. Trimming removed 5 bases from V and 4 bases from J; junction bases left unmatched: 7. DNA of the CDR3: TGTGCCAGCAGTGGAGGGGGCACCAGCTATGGCTACACCTTC. This translates into CASSGGGTSYGYTF.

The gene calls are TRBV20-1 and TRBJ1-1, with no clear D. Germline loops: CDR1 DFQATT, CDR2 SNEGSKA (reference sequence). The V gene lost 6 bases and the J gene lost 2 bases, with 7 bases spanning the gap. The CDR3 extends over 11 amino acids. CDR3 sequence: CSALINTEAFF. The CDR3 region has the DNA TGCAGTGCCCTTATAAACACTGAAGCTTTCTTT.

The CDR3 bases are TGTGCCAGCAGCCTTAATAACTACGAGCAGTACTTC. Residues: CASSLNNYEQYF. The chain uses TRBV4-2 and TRBJ2-7, with D uncertain. The germline gives CDR1 LGHNA, CDR2 YNFKEQ. Trimming removed 4 bases at V and 3 bases at J, with 7 bases between. CDR3 length equals 12 residues.

This clone was seen only a few times. This chain uses TRBV28 with TRBJ2-1; 12 bases line up with TRBD1. V trimming: 6 bases; J trimming: 4 bases; junction bases outside the gene matches: 1. The CDR3 covers 14 residues. Germline CDR1 is MDHEN and CDR2 is SYDVKM. The CDR3 sequence is CASRGQGAYNEQFF. The CDR3 bases are TGTGCCAGCAGGGGACAGGGGGCGTACAATGAGCAGTTCTTC.

CDR3 DNA: TGCGCCAGCAGCCAAGAGGCTCGGGGACAGGGGTCCTACGAGCAGTACTTC. This encodes CASSQEARGQGSYEQYF. The chain uses TRBV4-3 and TRBJ2-7; 10 bases agree with TRBD1. The CDR3 extends over 17 amino acids. CDR1 and CDR2 from the germline V gene are LGHNA and YSLEER. Germline trimming cut 0 bases from V and 1 base from J; bases unmatched to any gene: 6.

To note about this clone: Given a far larger clone just one base away, this is likely a sequencing read error. This sample includes further DNA sequences coding for the same CDR3. The V call is TRBV5-4, the J call TRBJ2-3, with TRBD2 matching over 9 bases. This CDR3 has 15 residues. The V gene end was trimmed by 0 bases and the J gene end by 1 base; junction bases not matched to a gene: 0. The V gene's germline CDR1 is SGHNT and CDR2 YYREEE (reference sequence). In DNA, the CDR3 is TGTGCCAGCAGCTTGGGACTAGCGGGCACAGATACGCAGTATTTT. It codes for CASSLGLAGTDTQYF.

This clone was seen a handful of times. The chain uses TRBV28 and TRBJ2-5; perhaps TRBD1 as D (7 bases). V was shortened by 7 bases and J by 5 bases, with 14 bases between the two germline ends. The CDR3 is 13 residues long. Per germline, CDR1 MDHEN and CDR2 SYDVKM. The CDR3 nucleotides read TGTGCCAGCAAAACAGGGGCGGGGGAGACCCAGTACTTC. Translation: CASKTGAGETQYF.

V and J are TRBV5-6 and TRBJ1-5; a possible D gene is TRBD1 (5 bases). From germline, CDR1 is SGHDT and CDR2 YYEEEE. The V end was cut by 4 bases, the J end by 0 bases, with 11 bases between. The length of the CDR3 is 15 residues. The CDR3 here is CASSDSPFSNQPQHF. The CDR3 nucleotides are TGTGCCAGCAGCGACAGTCCGTTTAGCAATCAGCCCCAGCATTTT. The full variable domain, in which reference TRBV5-6 and TRBJ1-5 provide the parts outside the CDR3, is DAGVTQSPTHLIKTRGQQVTLRCSPKSGHDTVSWYQQALGQGPQFIFQYYEEEERQRGNFPDRFSGHQFPNYSSELNVNALLLGDSALYLCASSDSPFSNQPQHFGDGTRLSIL.